Listed below are T cell receptor beta chains from one sample, sequenced in a study of T cells after yellow fever vaccination. TCRdb used MiXCR to reprocess the 5' RACE reads, holding one entry per CDR3 protein. The sample has about 160,000 distinct CDR3 sequences, 6% to 7.5% seen once. The sample in question was CD4+ T cells sorted from PBMCs, obtained about 5 days after the first yellow fever vaccination. Receptor source: a man between 18 and 35 years old who received the YFV17D yellow fever vaccine. Each CDR3 is given with its conserved first and last residue. D genes are given only for firm matches. Clone sizes are given selectively: once, few, many, or a class where the clone is expanded.

v_call	clone_size	d_call	j_call	cdr3_nt	cdr3_aa
TRBV3-1	many	NA	TRBJ1-1	TGTGCCAGCAGCCAAGGGGGAGGCGGGACTTTCTTT	CASSQGGGGTFF
TRBV5-1	many	TRBD1	TRBJ2-3	TGCGCCAGCAGCTTGCGTCAGGGGGCGACAGATACGCAGTATTTT	CASSLRQGATDTQYF
TRBV5-6	many	TRBD1	TRBJ2-7	TGTGCCAGCAGCTTGGCCGGGACAGCCTCCTACGAGCAGTACTTC	CASSLAGTASYEQYF
TRBV20-1	NA	NA	TRBJ2-3	TGCAGTGCTAGTCCAGCAGATACGCAGTATTTT	CSASPADTQYF
TRBV9	few	TRBD1	TRBJ2-5	TGTGCCAGCAGCGTAACTGGACAGGGGGATGAGACCCAGTACTTC	CASSVTGQGDETQYF
TRBV20-1	few	TRBD1	TRBJ1-6	TGCAGTGCCGGGACAGGGCACAATTCACCCCTCCACTTT	CSAGTGHNSPLHF
TRBV5-1	many	NA	TRBJ2-7	TGCGCCAGCAGTCGCTATCAACAGGGCTACGAGCAGTACTTC	CASSRYQQGYEQYF
TRBV5-1	many	NA	TRBJ2-7	TGCGCCAGCAGCTCCCCAGAAACCTACGAGCAGTACTTC	CASSSPETYEQYF
TRBV9	few	TRBD2	TRBJ2-5	TGTGCCAGCAGCTTAACCGGGACTAGCGAGACCCAGTACTTC	CASSLTGTSETQYF
TRBV5-1	few	NA	TRBJ1-1	TGCGCCAGCAGCTTGGGGGGTAAAGGGGTTGCGGCTTTCTTT	CASSLGGKGVAAFF
TRBV18	NA	NA	TRBJ1-6	TGTGCCAGCTCACCCTTCGACAGCTCCTATAATTCACCCCTCCACTTT	CASSPFDSSYNSPLHF
TRBV12-3/TRBV12-4	many	NA	TRBJ1-2	TGTGCCAGCAGCAAGACAGAGATGAACTATGGCTACACCTTC	CASSKTEMNYGYTF
TRBV6-4	few	NA	TRBJ1-1	TGTGCCAGCAGTGAATTTGCGGCTGGTGGAGGGGCTTTCTTT	CASSEFAAGGGAFF
TRBV5-1	many	TRBD1	TRBJ1-2	TGCGCCAGCAGCTCAGGACAGGATACAGGTGGCTACACCTTC	CASSSGQDTGGYTF
TRBV6-2/TRBV6-3	many	NA	TRBJ1-6	TGTGCCAGCAGCTTACTCCCTCGACAGGATTCACCCCTCCACTTT	CASSLLPRQDSPLHF
TRBV6-2/TRBV6-3	NA	NA	TRBJ2-2	TGTGCCAGTAAACCAGCGAGCACCGGGGAGCTGTTTTTT	CASKPASTGELFF
TRBV27	many	NA	TRBJ2-1	TGTGCCAGCAGCCCCGACTGGAACAATGAGCAGTTCTTC	CASSPDWNNEQFF
TRBV28	many	NA	TRBJ2-5	TGTGCCAGCAGTCCCGACCCCGAGCAGAGGGGGACCCAGTACTTC	CASSPDPEQRGTQYF
TRBV27	many	NA	TRBJ1-5	TGTGCCAGCAGCCGAGGGGGAAGAGGCAATCAGCCCCAGCATTTT	CASSRGGRGNQPQHF
TRBV19	many	NA	TRBJ2-2	TGTGCCAGTAGTATTGGGGCAGAGAACACCGGGGAGCTGTTTTTT	CASSIGAENTGELFF
TRBV5-1	many	NA	TRBJ1-1	TGCGCCAGCAGCTTAACGGGTTCAGGAGCTTTCTTT	CASSLTGSGAFF
TRBV3-1	NA	NA	TRBJ1-4	TGTGCCAGCAGCCGAAAGGACAGTCCTAATGAAAAACTGTTTTTT	CASSRKDSPNEKLFF
TRBV7-6	many	NA	TRBJ2-1	TGTGCCAGCACCAACGGAGGGGATGAGCAGTTCTTC	CASTNGGDEQFF
TRBV6-5	few	NA	TRBJ2-7	TGTGCCAGCGCCGGACAGAATTCCTACGAGCAGTACTTC	CASAGQNSYEQYF
TRBV24-1	few	TRBD1	TRBJ1-1	TGTGCCACCAGTCCGCCCCGGACAGGGTGGACTGAAGCTTTCTTT	CATSPPRTGWTEAFF
TRBV7-9	many	NA	TRBJ2-4	TGTGCCAGCAGCGAATACAGGGCCAAAAACATTCAGTACTTC	CASSEYRAKNIQYF